The 18 T cell receptor beta chains given below trace back to one sample, sequenced in a study of blood T cell repertoires in COVID-19. Clones were sequenced by immunoSEQ multiplex PCR, and TCRdb holds only the in-frame ones, with some missing. The sample includes fewer than 250,000 clones, 84% of them seen just once. The sequencing input was peripheral blood. The receptors were sampled from a woman in her 70s with active or convalescent COVID-19.

The chain combines TRBV29-1 with TRBJ2-3, with D maybe TRBD1 (5 bases). Germline CDR1 SQVTM, CDR2 ANQGSEA. The CDR3 spans 14 residues. Trimming stripped 6 bases from V and 3 bases from J, with 16 bases between. This CDR3 reads CSVRSWAGTDTQYF. The CDR3 DNA follows: TGCAGCGTACGATCGTGGGCAGGGACAGATACGCAGTATTTT.

The chain carries TRBV3-1 (or the pseudogene TRBV3-2) and TRBJ2-1; weak D call: TRBD2 (7 bases). There are 11 residues in the CDR3. Trimming removed 7 bases at V and 9 bases at J, with 10 bases between. CDR1 and CDR2 (germline): LGHDT, YNNKEL (reference sequence). CDR3 sequence (DNA): TGTGCCAGCAAGGGGGGGGGTGAGCAGTTCTTC. It translates to CASKGGGEQFF.

The rearrangement joins TRBV9 to TRBJ2-7; 12 bases map to TRBD2. The CDR3 is 16 residues long. Per germline, CDR1 SGDLS and CDR2 YYNGEE. Trimming removed 0 bases from V and 3 bases from J; junction bases left unmatched: 4. For the CDR3, the DNA is TGTGCCAGCAGCGTAGCTGGACTAGCGGGACACTACGAGCAGTACTTC. Its translation: CASSVAGLAGHYEQYF.

The chain recombines TRBV5-6 with TRBJ2-1; TRBD2 agrees at 14 bases. CDR1 is SGHDT and CDR2 is YYEEEE in the germline V gene. V dropped 3 bases and J dropped 4; count of bases not matched to a gene: 3. The CDR3 has 16 residues. CDR3 DNA: TGTGCCAGCAGCTACGGACTAGCGGGAGGTTACAATGAGCAGTTCTTC. Its protein is CASSYGLAGGYNEQFF.

The V call is TRBV3-1 (or the pseudogene TRBV3-2), the J call TRBJ2-7; TRBD1 matches 8 bases. V shed 4 bases, J shed 4 bases, and the junction held 6 bases outside the gene matches. CDR3 length: 14 amino acids. From germline, CDR1 is LGHDT and CDR2 YNNKEL (reference sequence). CDR3 protein: CASSPRGQGYEQYF. CDR3 DNA: TGTGCCAGCAGCCCCCGCGGACAGGGATACGAGCAGTACTTC.

The V and J genes are TRBV18 and TRBJ1-1, with TRBD1 matching over 8 bases. V dropped 2 bases and J dropped 4; count of bases not matched to a gene: 9. The V gene's germline CDR1 is KGHSH and CDR2 LQKENI. CDR3 length: 16 amino acids. The CDR3 coding sequence is TGTGCCAGCTCACCAACAGTTCGACAGGGGACCACTGAAGCTTTCTTT. Its protein product is CASSPTVRQGTTEAFF.

The gene calls are TRBV3-1 (or the pseudogene TRBV3-2) and TRBJ2-2, with TRBD2 matching 8 bases. V was clipped by 6 bases and J by 5 bases; unmatched bases: 5. Per germline, CDR1 LGHDT and CDR2 YNNKEL (reference sequence). The CDR3 extends over 14 amino acids. CDR3 loop: CASRSGGGTGELFF. In nucleotides, the CDR3 is TGTGCCAGCAGGAGCGGGGGTGGGACCGGGGAGCTGTTTTTT.

This chain uses TRBV19 with TRBJ2-1, with 7 bases matching TRBD1. The trim removed 4 bases at V and 7 bases at J, leaving 7 bases unmatched. The V gene's germline CDR1 is LNHDA and CDR2 SQIVND (reference sequence). The length of the CDR3 is 14 residues. The CDR3 sequence: CASSNHPTGNEQFF. The CDR3 DNA is TGTGCCAGTAGTAACCACCCGACAGGGAATGAGCAGTTCTTC.

The chain carries TRBV28 and TRBJ1-2, with TRBD1 as a possible D gene (5 bases). The CDR3 length is 14 residues. V gave up 2 bases and J gave up 4 bases, with 11 bases separating them. Germline V CDR1 and CDR2: MDHEN, SYDVKM. The CDR3 spells CASSLNRFPYGYTF. In nucleotides, the CDR3 is TGTGCCAGCAGTTTAAACAGGTTCCCCTATGGCTACACCTTC.

This chain joins TRBV5-1 and TRBJ1-6, with D possibly being TRBD1 (6 bases). Trimming took off 3 bases at V and 7 bases at J, with 11 bases between the two ends. From germline, CDR1 is SGHRS and CDR2 YFSETQ. The CDR3 runs to 14 residues. The CDR3 region is CASSSTRGNSPLHF. CDR3 sequence (DNA): TGCGCCAGCAGCTCCACCAGGGGCAATTCACCCCTCCACTTT.

The chain employs TRBV24-1 and TRBJ1-5, with TRBD1 as a possible D gene (5 bases). The CDR3 is 16 residues long. CDR1 KGHDR and CDR2 SFDVKD come from the germline V gene. V gave up 1 base and J gave up 2 bases, with 11 bases separating them. CDR3 amino acids: CATSDLGGERNQPQHF. CDR3 coding DNA: TGTGCCACCAGTGATTTAGGAGGGGAGCGCAATCAGCCCCAGCATTTT.

V usage is TRBV29-1 and J usage is TRBJ1-1; TRBD1 might be the D (5 bases). Per germline, CDR1 SQVTM and CDR2 ANQGSEA. V lost 0 bases to trimming and J lost 0 bases, with 14 bases between them. The CDR3 is made up of 16 amino acids. CDR3 residues: CSVEEPTDRLNTEAFF. Written as DNA, the CDR3 is TGCAGCGTTGAAGAACCCACAGACAGACTGAACACTGAAGCTTTCTTT.

CDR3 residues: CASSLGPTGKETQYF. The CDR3 nucleotides read TGTGCCAGCAGCTTGGGCCCGACAGGGAAAGAGACCCAGTACTTC. The chain links TRBV5-6 to TRBJ2-5; the match to TRBD1 covers 7 bases. CDR1 and CDR2 (germline): SGHDT, YYEEEE. Trimming removed 0 bases from V and 3 bases from J; junction bases left unmatched: 5. The CDR3 runs 15 residues.

This clone appeared a single time. The genes are TRBV29-1 and TRBJ1-1; 7 bases align to TRBD1. The trim removed 4 bases at V and 7 bases at J, leaving 6 bases unmatched. Germline values: CDR1 SQVTM, CDR2 ANQGSEA. The CDR3 has 12 residues. CDR3: CSVVRGQIEAFF. The DNA for the CDR3 is TGCAGCGTTGTCAGGGGACAGATTGAAGCTTTCTTT.

The chain has TRBV19 and TRBJ1-3; 8 nucleotides match TRBD1. The germline gives CDR1 LNHDA, CDR2 SQIVND (reference sequence). J gave up 2 bases and V 4 bases, and 4 bases lay outside the gene matches. There are 15 residues in the CDR3. The CDR3 sequence is CASSTQGATGNTIYF. DNA of the CDR3: TGTGCCAGTAGTACCCAGGGGGCAACTGGAAACACCATATATTTT.

This chain uses TRBV18 with TRBJ2-3; D might be TRBD2 (5 bases). The V end was cut by 2 bases, the J end by 9 bases, with 9 bases between. CDR3 length: 12 amino acids. Germline V gene sequence: CDR1 KGHSH, CDR2 LQKENI. The CDR3 is CASSPSGETQYF. In nucleotides, the CDR3 is TGTGCCAGCTCACCATCCGGGGAAACGCAGTATTTT. The complete variable domain, with remaining parts taken from reference TRBV18 and TRBJ2-3, reads NAGVMQNPRHLVRRRGQEARLRCSPMKGHSHVYWYRQLPEEGLKFMVYLQKENIIDESGMPKERFSAEFPKEGPSILRIQQVVRGDSAAYFCASSPSGETQYFGPGTRLTVL.

J is TRBJ1-1 and V is TRBV27, with 8 bases identical to TRBD1. V shed 0 bases, J shed 6 bases, and the junction held 3 bases outside the gene matches. This CDR3 is built from 14 residues. The germline V gene has CDR1 MNHEY and CDR2 SMNVEV (reference sequence). This chain's CDR3 is CASSLSRTGPEAFF. For the CDR3, the DNA is TGTGCCAGCAGTTTATCGAGGACAGGGCCTGAAGCTTTCTTT.

The V call is TRBV4-1, the J call TRBJ2-7; D is perhaps TRBD1 (5 bases). The germline gives CDR1 MGHRA, CDR2 YSYEKL. CDR3 length equals 14 residues. Trimming removed 3 bases at V and 0 bases at J, with 9 bases between. Here the CDR3 reads CASSQAGYSYEQYF. For the CDR3, the DNA is TGCGCCAGCAGCCAGGCAGGGTACTCCTACGAGCAGTACTTC.